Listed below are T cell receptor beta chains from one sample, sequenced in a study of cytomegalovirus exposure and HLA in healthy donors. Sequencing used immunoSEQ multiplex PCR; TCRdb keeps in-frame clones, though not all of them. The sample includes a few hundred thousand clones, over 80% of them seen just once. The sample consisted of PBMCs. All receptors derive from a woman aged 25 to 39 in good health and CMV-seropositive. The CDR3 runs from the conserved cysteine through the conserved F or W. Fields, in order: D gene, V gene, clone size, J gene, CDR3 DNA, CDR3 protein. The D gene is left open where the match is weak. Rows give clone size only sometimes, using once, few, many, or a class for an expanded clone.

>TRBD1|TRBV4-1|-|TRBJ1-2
TGCGCCAGCAGCCTAGAGTGGACAGGGACTAACTATGGCTACACCTTC
CASSLEWTGTNYGYTF
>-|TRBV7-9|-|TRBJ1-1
TGTGCCAGCAGCTCCAGGGAAAGGCGAACTGAAGCTTTCTTT
CASSSRERRTEAFF
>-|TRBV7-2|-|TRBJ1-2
TGTGCCAGCAGCTTAGTTCAGGTAGACTATGGCTACACCTTC
CASSLVQVDYGYTF
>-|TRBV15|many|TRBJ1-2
TGTGCCACCAGCAGAGATAACAGGGCCTATGGCTACACCTTC
CATSRDNRAYGYTF
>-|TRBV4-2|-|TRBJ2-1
TGTGCCACCCGAGGGTACAATGAGCAGTTCTTC
CATRGYNEQFF
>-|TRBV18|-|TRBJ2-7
TGTGCCAGCTCACTAAGTAGCTCCTACGAGCAGTACTTC
CASSLSSSYEQYF
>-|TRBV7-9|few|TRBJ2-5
TGTGCCAGCAGGTCCCCCCGGTATCAAGAGACCCAGTACTTC
CASRSPRYQETQYF
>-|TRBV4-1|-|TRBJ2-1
TGCGCCAGCAGCCCCCTATACGAGGCAGCATACAATGAGCAGTTCTTC
CASSPLYEAAYNEQFF
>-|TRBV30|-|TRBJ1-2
TGTGCCTGGAGTACGGACTCGGGCGGCTACACCTTC
CAWSTDSGGYTF
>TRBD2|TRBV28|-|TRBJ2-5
TGTGCCAGCAGTTCCGGGACTATCTATCAAGAGACCCAGTACTTC
CASSSGTIYQETQYF
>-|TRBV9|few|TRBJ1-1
TGTGCCAGCAGCGTAGTAGGGGGAAGGGGCACTGAAGCTTTCTTT
CASSVVGGRGTEAFF
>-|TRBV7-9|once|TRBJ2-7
TGTGCCAGCAGCCTGTTGAGTGCAGGCGACTACGAGCAGTACTTC
CASSLLSAGDYEQYF
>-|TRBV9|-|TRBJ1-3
TGTGCCAGCAGCGTAGAGGGGGACTGGAACACCATATATTTT
CASSVEGDWNTIYF
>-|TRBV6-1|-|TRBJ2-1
TGTGCCAGCAGTGAAAGAGTACAGACGTCCTACAATGAGCAGTTCTTC
CASSERVQTSYNEQFF
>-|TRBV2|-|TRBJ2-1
TGTGCCAGCAGTGTTATGGGTTTGGATGAGCAGTTCTTC
CASSVMGLDEQFF
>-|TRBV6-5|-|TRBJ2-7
TGTGCCAGCAGTTACCTCCCCTTGTACGAGCAGTACTTC
CASSYLPLYEQYF
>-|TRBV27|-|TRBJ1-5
TGTGCCAGCAGAGAGAGGGGCCAGCCTTTTAATCAGCCCCAGCATTTT
CASRERGQPFNQPQHF
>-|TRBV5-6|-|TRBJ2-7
TGTGCCAGCAGCTTGGGGTGGGGGCAGGGCCCCTACGAGCAGTACTTC
CASSLGWGQGPYEQYF
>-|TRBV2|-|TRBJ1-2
TGTGCCAGCAGCAAAATACAGGGTGGCTACACCTTC
CASSKIQGGYTF
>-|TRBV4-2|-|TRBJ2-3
TGTGCCAGCAGCCGCTCCCTGGGGACCTACACAGATACGCAGTATTTT
CASSRSLGTYTDTQYF
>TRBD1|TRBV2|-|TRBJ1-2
TGTGCCAGCAGTGGACAGACAGGGTCCTATGGCTACACCTTC
CASSGQTGSYGYTF
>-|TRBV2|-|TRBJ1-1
TGTGCCAGCAGTGAAGCCCCCAAAAAGGTGGGGGGCTCAATGAACACTGAAGCTTTCTTT
CASSEAPKKVGGSMNTEAFF
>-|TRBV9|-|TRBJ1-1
TGTGCCAGCAGCGTAGTCCCACTCTATACTGAAGCTTTCTTT
CASSVVPLYTEAFF
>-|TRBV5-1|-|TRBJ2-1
TGCGCCAGCAGCTTGGGGGCGGGACCCTCCTACAATGAGCAGTTCTTC
CASSLGAGPSYNEQFF
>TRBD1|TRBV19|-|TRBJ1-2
TGTGCCAGAAAGACCGGACAGGCCAAAGACGATGGCTACACCTTC
CARKTGQAKDDGYTF
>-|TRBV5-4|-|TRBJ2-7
TGTGCCAGCAGCTTGCAAGAGGACTACGAGCAGTACTTC
CASSLQEDYEQYF
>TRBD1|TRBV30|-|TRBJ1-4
TGTGCCTGCGGTCAGGGGGCAACTAATGAAAAACTGTTTTTT
CACGQGATNEKLFF
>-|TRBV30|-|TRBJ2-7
TGTGCCTGGAGTGTGGAGGACGAGCAGTACTTC
CAWSVEDEQYF
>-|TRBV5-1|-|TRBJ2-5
TGCGCCAGCAGCTTGGTCGGGACATCGGAGACCCAGTACTTC
CASSLVGTSETQYF
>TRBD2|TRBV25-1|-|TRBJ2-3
TGTGCCAGCAGTGATGCGGGAGGGCCGGGAGATACGCAGTATTTT
CASSDAGGPGDTQYF
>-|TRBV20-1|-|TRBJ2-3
TGCAGTGCTAGAGACCAAAGGACGCAGTATTTT
CSARDQRTQYF
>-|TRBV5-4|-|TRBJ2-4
TGTGCCAGCAGCTTGGTCGGCTCCAAAAACATTCAGTACTTC
CASSLVGSKNIQYF
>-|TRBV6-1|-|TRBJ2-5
TGTGCCAGCAGTGAAGAGACCCAGTACTTC
CASSEETQYF
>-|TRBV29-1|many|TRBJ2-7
TGCAGCGTTGAGACAAGCCACGAGCAGTACTTC
CSVETSHEQYF
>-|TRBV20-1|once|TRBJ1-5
TGCAGTGCTGGGAATCAGCCCCAGCATTTT
CSAGNQPQHF
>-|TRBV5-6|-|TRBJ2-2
TGTGCCAGCAGCTTGGGGGTCAACACCGGGGAGCTGTTTTTT
CASSLGVNTGELFF
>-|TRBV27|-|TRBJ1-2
TGTGCCACCGGCGACAACCCCGATAACTATGGCTACACCTTC
CATGDNPDNYGYTF
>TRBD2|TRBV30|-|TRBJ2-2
TGTGCCTGGACCCGACTAGCGGGCCCGGCGGGGGAGCTGTTTTTT
CAWTRLAGPAGELFF
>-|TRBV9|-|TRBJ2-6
TGTGCCAGCAGCGCCGGCACGGTCTCTGGGGCCAACGTCCTGACTTTC
CASSAGTVSGANVLTF
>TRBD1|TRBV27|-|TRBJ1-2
TGTGCCAGCATGGGGACAGCAGCTAACTATGGCTACACCTTC
CASMGTAANYGYTF
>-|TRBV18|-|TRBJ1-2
TGTGCCAGCTCACCACCGGGGTCGGGTGGCTACACCTTC
CASSPPGSGGYTF
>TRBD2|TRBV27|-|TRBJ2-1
TGTGCCAGCTGGATAGCGGGAGGGCCGGATGAGCAGTTCTTC
CASWIAGGPDEQFF
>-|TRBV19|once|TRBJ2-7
TGTGCCAGTAACCCAAGGGGGGATAGCTCCTACGAGCAGTACTTC
CASNPRGDSSYEQYF
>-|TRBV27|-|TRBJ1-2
TGTGCCAGCAGTCTAGCCCTTCCAGGACGGACGTTTAAGGGCTACACCTTC
CASSLALPGRTFKGYTF
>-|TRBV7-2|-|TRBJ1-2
TGTGCCAGCAGCTTACGGGCTTCGGGCTATGGCTACACCTTC
CASSLRASGYGYTF
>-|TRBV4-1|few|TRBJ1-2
TGCGCCAGCCACGCGGGGAGGGGTGGCTACACCTTC
CASHAGRGGYTF
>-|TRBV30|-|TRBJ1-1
TGTGCCTGGAGTTCTGATCTTAACACTGAAGCTTTCTTT
CAWSSDLNTEAFF
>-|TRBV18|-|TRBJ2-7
TGTGCCAGCTCCCCCCGGGGGCAGACCTACGAGCAGTACTTC
CASSPRGQTYEQYF
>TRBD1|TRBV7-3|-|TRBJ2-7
TGTGCCAGCAGCTTCAACAGGGGTTACGAGCAGTACTTC
CASSFNRGYEQYF
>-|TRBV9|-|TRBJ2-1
TGTGCCAGCAGCGTTTCCCGGGGCCGGGCGGAATACCTCTACAATGAGCAGTTCTTC
CASSVSRGRAEYLYNEQFF
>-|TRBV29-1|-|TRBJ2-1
TGCAGCGTTGAAGGGAATGAGCAGTTCTTC
CSVEGNEQFF
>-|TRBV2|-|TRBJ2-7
TGTGCCAGCATCTTCGAGTTTTCCGAGCAGTACTTC
CASIFEFSEQYF
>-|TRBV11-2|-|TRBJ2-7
TGTGCCAGCAGCTTAACCCCAGAGGGTTACGAGCAGTACTTC
CASSLTPEGYEQYF
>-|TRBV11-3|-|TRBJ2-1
TGTGCCAGCAGCTTAGAGGAGAGCTCCTACAATGAGCAGTTCTTC
CASSLEESSYNEQFF
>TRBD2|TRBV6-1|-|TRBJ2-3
TGTGCCAGCAGTCTAGCGGGAGAAATGGATACGCAGTATTTT
CASSLAGEMDTQYF
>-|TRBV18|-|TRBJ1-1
TGTGCCAGCTCAGGTGCGAAACACAGCAAGGTTGAAGCTTTCTTT
CASSGAKHSKVEAFF
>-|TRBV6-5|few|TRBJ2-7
TGTGCCAGCAGTTACGGGCGTCGTGCGACCTACGAGCAGTACTTC
CASSYGRRATYEQYF
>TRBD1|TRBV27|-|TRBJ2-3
TGTGCCAGCAGTCCGGACAGGGGCGGAGATACGCAGTATTTT
CASSPDRGGDTQYF